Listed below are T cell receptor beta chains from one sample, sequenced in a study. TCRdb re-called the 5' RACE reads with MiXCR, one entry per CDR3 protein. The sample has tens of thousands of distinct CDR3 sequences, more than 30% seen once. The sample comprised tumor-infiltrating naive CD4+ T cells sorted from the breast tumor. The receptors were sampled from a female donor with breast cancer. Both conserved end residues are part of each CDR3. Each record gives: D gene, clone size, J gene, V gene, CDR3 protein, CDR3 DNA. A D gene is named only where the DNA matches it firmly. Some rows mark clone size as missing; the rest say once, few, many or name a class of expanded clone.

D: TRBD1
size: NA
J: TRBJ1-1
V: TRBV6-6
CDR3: CASSYGGTGPEAFF
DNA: TGTGCCAGCAGTTACGGGGGGACAGGGCCTGAAGCTTTCTTT

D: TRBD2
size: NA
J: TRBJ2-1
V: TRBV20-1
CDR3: CSAVFLGGSDDEQFF
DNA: TGCAGTGCAGTTTTCCTTGGCGGGAGTGACGATGAGCAGTTCTTC

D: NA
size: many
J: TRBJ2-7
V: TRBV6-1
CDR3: CASSELTREQYF
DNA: TGTGCCAGCAGTGAATTGACTCGCGAGCAGTACTTC

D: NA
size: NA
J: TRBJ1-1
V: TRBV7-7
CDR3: CASRVLPEKNTEAFF
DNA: TGTGCTAGCAGGGTCTTGCCGGAAAAGAACACTGAAGCTTTCTTT

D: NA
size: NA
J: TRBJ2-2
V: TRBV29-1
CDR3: CSVAAGRTLLDTGEPFF
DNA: TGCAGCGTTGCAGCAGGGAGGACCCTTCTTGACACCGGGGAGCCGTTTTTT

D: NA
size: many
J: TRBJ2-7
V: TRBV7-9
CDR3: CASIQLGEQYF
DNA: TGTGCCAGCATCCAACTGGGCGAGCAGTACTTC

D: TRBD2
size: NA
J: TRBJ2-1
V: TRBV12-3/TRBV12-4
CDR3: CASSGRLAGVNEQLF
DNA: TGTGCCAGCAGTGGGCGGCTAGCGGGAGTCAATGAGCAGCTCTTC

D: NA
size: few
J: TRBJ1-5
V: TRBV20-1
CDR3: CSANTGYNQPQHF
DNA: TGCAGTGCCAACACAGGATACAATCAGCCCCAGCATTTT

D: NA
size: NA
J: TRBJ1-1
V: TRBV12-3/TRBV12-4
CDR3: CASSLTRDTEAFF
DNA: TGTGCCAGCAGTTTAACCCGGGACACTGAAGCTTTCTTT

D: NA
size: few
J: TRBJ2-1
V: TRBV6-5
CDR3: CASSYIRPSSYNEQFF
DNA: TGTGCCAGCAGTTACATCAGGCCCAGCTCCTACAATGAGCAGTTCTTC

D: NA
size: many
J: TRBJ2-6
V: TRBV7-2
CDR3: CASSFRSGSGANVLTF
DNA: TGTGCCAGCAGCTTTCGCTCAGGGTCTGGGGCCAACGTCCTGACTTTC

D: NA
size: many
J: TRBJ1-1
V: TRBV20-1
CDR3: CSARLGVAEAFF
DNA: TGCAGTGCTAGATTGGGGGTGGCTGAAGCTTTCTTT

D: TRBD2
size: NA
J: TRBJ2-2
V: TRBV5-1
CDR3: CASSLLLAANTGELFF
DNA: TGTGCCAGCAGCCTCTTACTAGCGGCTAACACCGGGGAGCTGTTTTTT

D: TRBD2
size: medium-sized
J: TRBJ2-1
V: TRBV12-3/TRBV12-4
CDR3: CASRGAGGPYNEQFF
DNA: TGTGCCAGCAGGGGAGCGGGAGGGCCTTACAATGAGCAGTTCTTC

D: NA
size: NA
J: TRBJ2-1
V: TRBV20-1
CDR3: CSDNSLRSNEQFF
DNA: TGCAGTGATAACAGTTTGAGGAGCAATGAGCAGTTCTTC

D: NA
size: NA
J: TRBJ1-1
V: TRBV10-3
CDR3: CAIQGNTEAFF
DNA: TGTGCCATTCAGGGAAACACTGAAGCTTTCTTT

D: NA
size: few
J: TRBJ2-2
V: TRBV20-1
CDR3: CSAWRVGSTGELFF
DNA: TGCAGTGCGTGGCGGGTAGGGAGCACCGGGGAGCTGTTTTTT

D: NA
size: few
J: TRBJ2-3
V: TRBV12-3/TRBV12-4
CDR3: CASSLGFTDTQYF
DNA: TGTGCCAGTAGTTTAGGGTTCACAGATACGCAGTATTTT

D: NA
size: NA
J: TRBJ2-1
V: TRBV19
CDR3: CASSMMDSMSYNEQFF
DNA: TGTGCCAGTAGTATGATGGACAGTATGTCCTACAATGAGCAGTTCTTC

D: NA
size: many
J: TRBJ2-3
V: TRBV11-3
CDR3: CASSLVGSSDTQYF
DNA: TGTGCCAGCAGCTTAGTGGGCAGTTCGGATACGCAGTATTTT

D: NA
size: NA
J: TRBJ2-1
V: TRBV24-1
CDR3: CATSTWDEQFF
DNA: TGTGCCACCAGTACTTGGGATGAGCAGTTCTTC

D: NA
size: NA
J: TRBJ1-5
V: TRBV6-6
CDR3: CASSRTGWSNQPQHF
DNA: TGTGCCAGCAGTCGAACAGGGTGGAGCAATCAGCCCCAGCATTTT